A selection of T cell receptor beta chains follows, all from one sample in a study of shared clonotypes between healthy human individuals. Sequencing used immunoSEQ multiplex PCR; TCRdb keeps in-frame clones, though not all of them. Of around 940,000 clones in the sample, roughly 72% were seen once. Sequencing input: memory CD4+ T cells sorted from blood. The receptors here all came from a man between 18 and 35 years old in good health. Each CDR3 is given with its conserved first and last residue. The order of the fields is clone size, CDR3 length, V gene, J gene, D gene, CDR3 protein, CDR3 DNA. D genes are given only for firm matches. Clone size is shown for a subset of rows, as once, few, many or a class of expanded clone.

size: NA
length: 15
V: TRBV2
J: TRBJ2-7
D: TRBD2
CDR3: CASSELAGANYEQYF
DNA: TGTGCCAGCAGTGAACTAGCGGGAGCGAACTACGAGCAGTACTTC

size: NA
length: 15
V: TRBV6-1
J: TRBJ2-7
D: TRBD1
CDR3: CASSQTGTGFYEQYF
DNA: TGTGCCAGCAGTCAAACCGGGACAGGGTTTTACGAGCAGTACTTC

size: NA
length: 13
V: TRBV23-1
J: TRBJ1-4
D: NA
CDR3: CARRVGANEKLFF
DNA: TGCGCCCGCCGCGTAGGGGCTAATGAAAAACTGTTTTTT

size: NA
length: 14
V: TRBV30
J: TRBJ1-5
D: NA
CDR3: CAWTDFGRNQPQHF
DNA: TGTGCCTGGACAGACTTCGGACGCAATCAGCCCCAGCATTTT

size: NA
length: 14
V: TRBV19
J: TRBJ1-1
D: NA
CDR3: CASSLGTGNTEAFF
DNA: TGTGCCAGTAGTCTCGGGACGGGGAACACTGAAGCTTTCTTT

size: NA
length: 15
V: TRBV5-6
J: TRBJ1-2
D: NA
CDR3: CASSPTTGRDYGYTF
DNA: TGTGCCAGCAGCCCCACTACAGGCCGCGACTATGGCTACACCTTC

size: NA
length: 16
V: TRBV9
J: TRBJ2-3
D: NA
CDR3: CASSVEVGMGTDTQYF
DNA: TGTGCCAGCAGCGTAGAAGTGGGTATGGGCACAGATACGCAGTATTTT

size: once
length: 14
V: TRBV5-5
J: TRBJ2-5
D: NA
CDR3: CASSSPGPIETQYF
DNA: TGTGCCAGCAGCTCACCGGGACCGATAGAGACCCAGTACTTC

size: once
length: 14
V: TRBV5-6
J: TRBJ2-5
D: TRBD2
CDR3: CASSPSGREETQYF
DNA: TGTGCCAGCAGCCCGAGCGGGAGAGAAGAGACCCAGTACTTC

size: NA
length: 16
V: TRBV18
J: TRBJ1-4
D: NA
CDR3: CASSPRTGGAREKLFF
DNA: TGTGCCAGCTCACCACGTACGGGGGGCGCGAGAGAAAAACTGTTTTTT

size: NA
length: 14
V: TRBV5-4
J: TRBJ2-5
D: TRBD1
CDR3: CASRPGDRRETQYF
DNA: TGTGCCAGCAGACCGGGGGACAGGCGGGAGACCCAGTACTTC

size: NA
length: 13
V: TRBV7-9
J: TRBJ2-1
D: TRBD1
CDR3: CASSRQGYNEQFF
DNA: TGTGCCAGCAGCCGACAGGGGTACAATGAGCAGTTCTTC

size: NA
length: 15
V: TRBV28
J: TRBJ1-5
D: TRBD1
CDR3: CASSLLTGSGQPQHF
DNA: TGTGCCAGCAGTTTACTGACAGGGAGCGGGCAGCCCCAGCATTTT

size: NA
length: 10
V: TRBV5-8
J: TRBJ2-7
D: NA
CDR3: CASTSYEQYF
DNA: TGTGCCAGCACCAGTTACGAGCAGTACTTC

size: NA
length: 12
V: TRBV6-5
J: TRBJ1-1
D: NA
CDR3: CASSPLGTEAFF
DNA: TGTGCCAGCAGTCCACTCGGGACTGAAGCTTTCTTT

size: NA
length: 13
V: TRBV6-5
J: TRBJ2-1
D: TRBD1
CDR3: CASSQSTGVEQFF
DNA: TGTGCCAGCAGTCAATCGACAGGGGTTGAGCAGTTCTTC

size: NA
length: 14
V: TRBV7-9
J: TRBJ2-2
D: NA
CDR3: CASSLWRASGELFF
DNA: TGTGCCAGCAGCTTATGGCGGGCCTCCGGGGAGCTGTTTTTT

size: NA
length: 15
V: TRBV30
J: TRBJ2-1
D: TRBD1
CDR3: CAWSVGTGGGDEQFF
DNA: TGTGCCTGGAGTGTAGGGACAGGGGGGGGCGATGAGCAGTTCTTC

size: once
length: 12
V: TRBV6-1
J: TRBJ2-5
D: NA
CDR3: CASSRLPETQYF
DNA: TGTGCCAGTAGCCGGCTGCCCGAGACCCAGTACTTC

size: NA
length: 14
V: TRBV7-3
J: TRBJ1-2
D: NA
CDR3: CASSLTGTNYGYTF
DNA: TGTGCCAGCAGCTTAACAGGGACTAACTATGGCTACACCTTC

size: NA
length: 16
V: TRBV7-2
J: TRBJ2-2
D: NA
CDR3: CASTKRKDLLPGELFF
DNA: TGTGCCAGCACCAAAAGAAAAGATCTGTTGCCCGGGGAGCTGTTTTTT

size: once
length: 14
V: TRBV15
J: TRBJ2-5
D: NA
CDR3: CATSRGGFVETQYF
DNA: TGTGCCACCAGCAGAGGGGGGTTCGTAGAGACCCAGTACTTC

size: NA
length: 13
V: TRBV5-5
J: TRBJ1-1
D: NA
CDR3: CASSSQGFSEAFF
DNA: TGTGCCAGCAGCTCACAGGGCTTTTCTGAAGCTTTCTTT

size: NA
length: 15
V: TRBV7-3
J: TRBJ1-1
D: NA
CDR3: CASSFSPQPATEAFF
DNA: TGTGCCAGCAGCTTTTCTCCACAGCCCGCTACTGAAGCTTTCTTT

size: few
length: 12
V: TRBV27
J: TRBJ2-5
D: NA
CDR3: CASGSGRETQYF
DNA: TGTGCCAGCGGCTCTGGGAGGGAGACCCAGTACTTC

size: NA
length: 14
V: TRBV4-3
J: TRBJ2-5
D: TRBD1
CDR3: CASSQETGQETQYF
DNA: TGCGCCAGCAGCCAAGAGACAGGGCAAGAGACCCAGTACTTC

size: NA
length: 14
V: TRBV18
J: TRBJ2-2
D: NA
CDR3: CASSPSRNTGELFF
DNA: TGTGCCAGCTCACCTAGTCGAAACACCGGGGAGCTGTTTTTT

size: NA
length: 11
V: TRBV20-1
J: TRBJ2-1
D: NA
CDR3: CSALFSNEQFF
DNA: TGCAGTGCGCTATTTAGCAATGAGCAGTTCTTC

size: NA
length: 17
V: TRBV5-6
J: TRBJ2-7
D: NA
CDR3: CASSLGMWPPTLDEQYF
DNA: TGTGCCAGCAGCTTGGGTATGTGGCCGCCCACCCTGGACGAGCAGTACTTC

size: NA
length: 15
V: TRBV28
J: TRBJ2-7
D: TRBD1
CDR3: CASSQPGQASHEQYF
DNA: TGTGCCAGCAGTCAACCGGGACAGGCGTCCCACGAGCAGTACTTC

size: once
length: 17
V: TRBV30
J: TRBJ1-6
D: TRBD1
CDR3: CAWRTGTGPSSNSPLHF
DNA: TGTGCCTGGAGAACCGGGACAGGCCCTTCTTCTAATTCACCCCTCCACTTT

size: NA
length: 13
V: TRBV19
J: TRBJ2-7
D: NA
CDR3: CASSEGGSYEQYF
DNA: TGTGCCAGTAGTGAAGGGGGCTCCTACGAGCAGTACTTC

size: NA
length: 15
V: TRBV11-2
J: TRBJ1-3
D: NA
CDR3: CASSLVQGSGNTIYF
DNA: TGTGCCAGCAGCTTAGTACAGGGTTCTGGAAACACCATATATTTT

size: few
length: 14
V: TRBV2
J: TRBJ2-2
D: TRBD1
CDR3: CASSGQGATGELFF
DNA: TGTGCCAGCAGCGGACAGGGGGCAACCGGGGAGCTGTTTTTT

size: once
length: 16
V: TRBV5-5
J: TRBJ2-3
D: TRBD1
CDR3: CASSLDPDRVTDTQYF
DNA: TGTGCCAGCAGCTTGGACCCCGACAGGGTTACAGATACGCAGTATTTT

size: NA
length: 14
V: TRBV6-5
J: TRBJ1-3
D: NA
CDR3: CASSPILTGNTIYF
DNA: TGTGCCAGCAGCCCCATACTGACTGGAAACACCATATATTTT

size: NA
length: 13
V: TRBV30
J: TRBJ2-2
D: TRBD1
CDR3: CAWGRQGAGELFF
DNA: TGTGCCTGGGGGAGACAGGGAGCCGGGGAGCTGTTTTTT

size: NA
length: 13
V: TRBV5-5
J: TRBJ2-1
D: TRBD1
CDR3: CASSLDRGNEQFF
DNA: TGTGCCAGCAGCTTGGACAGGGGAAATGAGCAGTTCTTC

size: NA
length: 14
V: TRBV6-1
J: TRBJ2-5
D: NA
CDR3: CASSDMQAQETQYF
DNA: TGTGCCAGCAGTGATATGCAGGCGCAAGAGACCCAGTACTTC

size: NA
length: 15
V: TRBV5-4
J: TRBJ1-2
D: NA
CDR3: CASSLITEPNYGYTF
DNA: TGTGCCAGCAGCTTGATCACAGAGCCTAACTATGGCTACACCTTC

size: NA
length: 14
V: TRBV19
J: TRBJ1-5
D: TRBD1
CDR3: CASSIVGQGQPQHF
DNA: TGTGCCAGTAGTATTGTAGGACAGGGTCAGCCCCAGCATTTT

size: NA
length: 15
V: TRBV6-5
J: TRBJ1-6
D: NA
CDR3: CASSPGGGYNSPLHF
DNA: TGTGCCAGCAGCCCCGGGGGAGGTTATAATTCACCCCTCCACTTT

size: NA
length: 15
V: TRBV6-1
J: TRBJ2-5
D: NA
CDR3: CASSEATAGKETQYF
DNA: TGTGCCAGCAGTGAAGCTACGGCAGGGAAAGAGACCCAGTACTTC

size: NA
length: 13
V: TRBV2
J: TRBJ2-2
D: NA
CDR3: CASSGQVGRELFF
DNA: TGTGCCAGCAGTGGACAGGTGGGGAGGGAGCTGTTTTTT

size: NA
length: 15
V: TRBV5-5
J: TRBJ1-6
D: NA
CDR3: CASSLGAGNNSPLHF
DNA: TGTGCCAGCAGCTTGGGCGCAGGGAACAATTCACCCCTCCACTTT

size: few
length: 15
V: TRBV28
J: TRBJ2-7
D: TRBD1
CDR3: CASSFSPGGTYEQYF
DNA: TGTGCCAGCAGCTTCAGCCCAGGGGGTACCTACGAGCAGTACTTC

size: once
length: 11
V: TRBV30
J: TRBJ2-7
D: NA
CDR3: CAWSVAYEQYF
DNA: TGTGCCTGGAGTGTTGCCTACGAGCAGTACTTC

size: NA
length: 15
V: TRBV19
J: TRBJ1-5
D: NA
CDR3: CATQDSFNSNQPQHF
DNA: TGTGCCACCCAGGACAGTTTCAATAGCAATCAGCCCCAGCATTTT

size: NA
length: 15
V: TRBV10-2
J: TRBJ2-2
D: TRBD1
CDR3: CASRTDRGRVGELFF
DNA: TGCGCCAGCAGAACGGACAGGGGGCGGGTGGGGGAGCTGTTTTTT

size: NA
length: 13
V: TRBV12-5
J: TRBJ2-1
D: NA
CDR3: CASGLAGRNEQFF
DNA: TGTGCTAGTGGTTTGGCGGGCAGGAATGAGCAGTTCTTC

size: NA
length: 16
V: TRBV4-1
J: TRBJ2-1
D: NA
CDR3: CASSKTGTGVLEEQFF
DNA: TGCGCCAGCAGCAAGACCGGGACTGGCGTCTTAGAGGAGCAGTTCTTC

size: NA
length: 15
V: TRBV4-3
J: TRBJ2-2
D: NA
CDR3: CASSQVEGNTGELFF
DNA: TGCGCCAGCAGCCAAGTTGAGGGAAACACCGGGGAGCTGTTTTTT

size: few
length: 15
V: TRBV7-2
J: TRBJ2-1
D: TRBD2
CDR3: CASSTRRGGWNEQFF
DNA: TGTGCCAGCAGCACCCGCCGGGGGGGCTGGAATGAGCAGTTCTTC